One sample yielded the 31 T cell receptor beta chains listed below, sequenced in a study of CD8+ T cells in alopecia areata. Extraction and reverse transcription of RNA yielded cDNA as the sequencing template. The data were produced by immunoSEQ multiplex PCR, yet TCRdb's version contains in-frame clones alone and is incomplete. In the table there are 150,000 to 200,000 clones, about three fifths of which are singletons. The sample's treatment: oral pan-JAK inhibitor, 5-10 mg twice daily. Sequenced here: CD4+ T cells sorted from blood, sampled at week 49, from a patient treated with tofacitinib. Source of these receptors: a human donor with alopecia areata.

The chain joins TRBV30 to TRBJ2-1; D may correspond to TRBD1 or TRBD2 (6 bases each). Trimming cost V 2 bases and J 2 bases, with 16 bases left between them. CDR3 length equals 16 residues. In germline, CDR1 is GTSNPN, CDR2 SVGIG (reference sequence). CDR3 sequence (DNA): TGTGCCTGGAGTCCTCGCCGGGGGCCTACCTACAATGAGCAGTTCTTC. Translated: CAWSPRRGPTYNEQFF.

The chain employs TRBV5-1 and TRBJ2-5; D not resolved. The germline CDR1 and CDR2 sequences are SGHRS and YFSETQ. The CDR3 loop spans 12 amino acids. Trimming cost V 5 bases and J 4 bases, with 9 bases left between them. The CDR3 region has the DNA TGCGCCAGCAGGGAGCAGGCAGAGACCCAGTACTTC. It yields the protein CASREQAETQYF.

CDR3 sequence: CSVWSANQPQHF. The CDR3 region has the DNA TGCAGCGTATGGTCGGCCAATCAGCCCCAGCATTTT. The chain uses TRBV29-1 and TRBJ1-5; D is unresolved. Trimming shortened V by 6 bases and J by 3 bases, and 9 bases separated the two germline ends. This CDR3 contains 12 residues. Germline CDR1 and CDR2: SQVTM and ANQGSEA.

J is TRBJ2-3 and V is TRBV5-1, with TRBD2 identical over 12 bases. CDR1 is SGHRS and CDR2 is YFSETQ in the germline V gene. This CDR3 region has 16 residues. Trimming removed 4 bases from V and 2 bases from J; junction bases left unmatched: 5. The CDR3 sequence: CASSGRTSGATDTQYF. The CDR3 nucleotides read TGCGCCAGCAGCGGAAGGACTAGCGGGGCCACAGATACGCAGTATTTT.

This chain connects TRBV11-2 to TRBJ1-1; D not certain. The V gene lost 3 bases and the J gene lost 2 bases, with 7 bases spanning the gap. The CDR3 runs to 13 residues. CDR1 SGHAT and CDR2 FQNNGV come from the germline V gene. CDR3 region: CASSFKENTEAFF. The CDR3 DNA reads TGTGCCAGCAGCTTTAAAGAAAACACTGAAGCTTTCTTT.

The rearrangement uses TRBV7-2 and TRBJ2-5; 7 bases agree with TRBD1. The J segment lost 5 bases and the V segment lost 5 bases, leaving 8 bases of the junction unmatched. CDR1 and CDR2 from the germline V gene are SGHTA and FQGNSA. This CDR3 is 14 amino acids long. In nucleotides, the CDR3 is TGTGCCAGCAGCCCTACAGGGGATCGGGAGACCCAGTACTTC. Its protein product is CASSPTGDRETQYF.

This clone has a count of ten or more. For the CDR3, the DNA is TGCGCCAGCAGCCAAGAGCTAGCGGGGGGGCAGTTCTTC. Translation: CASSQELAGGQFF. The rearrangement links TRBV4-3 to TRBJ2-1; 11 nucleotides align to TRBD2. V was pared by 0 bases and J by 12 bases, with 1 base of the junction left unmatched. This CDR3 contains 13 residues. Per germline, CDR1 LGHNA and CDR2 YSLEER.

V gene TRBV4-1 combines with J gene TRBJ1-4; 10 bases align to TRBD1. The germline gives CDR1 MGHRA, CDR2 YSYEKL. The length of the CDR3 is 16 residues. The V and J ends lost 1 base and 5 bases, in that order; junction bases with no gene match: 4. CDR3 amino acids: CASSQGPGQGNEKLFF. The DNA for the CDR3 is TGCGCCAGCAGCCAAGGACCGGGACAGGGGAATGAAAAACTGTTTTTT.

The chain links TRBV30 to TRBJ1-5, with a weak D call TRBD1 (5 bases). With 5 bases removed from V and 1 base from J, the gap between germline ends came to 9 bases. This CDR3 spans 13 amino acids. Germline lookup yields CDR1 GTSNPN and CDR2 SVGIG (reference sequence). This CDR3 reads CAWAGKSNQPQHF. The CDR3 DNA follows: TGTGCCTGGGCAGGGAAGAGCAATCAGCCCCAGCATTTT.

This chain links TRBV11-1 with TRBJ1-1; 7 nucleotides match TRBD1. Germline V gene data show CDR1 as SGHAT and CDR2 as FQDESV (reference sequence). The CDR3 is made up of 15 amino acids. Losses at the gene ends were 1 base for V and 3 bases for J; bases not matched to a gene: 5. CDR3 in DNA: TGTGCCAGCAGCTTAGAGGGGGCAAAGGACACTGAAGCTTTCTTT. Translated: CASSLEGAKDTEAFF.

A remark on this clone: This specimen includes other DNA sequences encoding the same CDR3. The chain recombines TRBV5-1 with TRBJ2-3; the D is unclear. The length of the CDR3 is 12 residues. The germline gives CDR1 SGHRS, CDR2 YFSETQ. V was pared by 8 bases and J by 4 bases, with 11 bases between. The CDR3 region has the DNA TGCGCCAGTTCATTGAATGCAGATACGCAGTATTTT. It specifies CASSLNADTQYF.

The chain uses TRBV5-1 and TRBJ2-3, with a possible D match to TRBD2 (5 bases). Germline lookup yields CDR1 SGHRS and CDR2 YFSETQ. The CDR3 extends over 15 amino acids. V gave up 0 bases and J gave up 2 bases, with 10 bases separating them. The CDR3 region is CASSLVGGLTDTQYF. In DNA form, the CDR3 reads TGCGCCAGCAGCTTGGTTGGAGGACTCACAGATACGCAGTATTTT.

This chain uses TRBV9 with TRBJ2-7; possible D gene TRBD2, 5 bases. Deletions cut 5 bases from V and 1 base from J, with 16 bases between. The CDR3 consists of 15 residues. Germline CDR1 and CDR2: SGDLS and YYNGEE. CDR3 coding DNA: TGTGCCAGCAGTCCCGAGGCGACTACATCCTACGAGCAGTACTTC. Its protein product is CASSPEATTSYEQYF.

The chain recombines TRBV15 with TRBJ1-4; no definite D call. The germline V and J ends were trimmed by 0 bases and 8 bases, with 10 bases remaining between them. The germline V gene has CDR1 LNHNV and CDR2 YYDKDF (reference sequence). This CDR3 has 14 amino acids. The CDR3 here is CATSRDSMGEKLFF. The DNA for the CDR3 is TGTGCCACCAGCAGAGACTCTATGGGCGAAAAACTGTTTTTT.

This sequence joins TRBV25-1 and TRBJ1-5; tentatively, D is TRBD1 (5 bases). CDR3 length: 14 residues. Trimming removed 3 bases at V and 3 bases at J, with 9 bases between. Germline CDR1 and CDR2: MGHDK and SYGVNS. The CDR3 DNA reads as TGTGCCAGCAGTGACGGGACGGTCAATCAGCCCCAGCATTTT. Residues: CASSDGTVNQPQHF.

The V gene is TRBV5-1, the J gene TRBJ2-1; TRBD2 is a possible D gene (5 bases). The germline gives CDR1 SGHRS, CDR2 YFSETQ. V was trimmed by 4 bases and J by 4 bases, leaving 9 bases between them. The CDR3 totals 13 residues. This CDR3 is CASSEDSYNEQFF. The CDR3 region has the DNA TGCGCCAGCAGCGAGGACTCTTACAATGAGCAGTTCTTC. Together with reference TRBV5-1 and TRBJ2-1, the CDR3 gives the full variable domain: KAGVTQTPRYLIKTRGQQVTLSCSPISGHRSVSWYQQTPGQGLQFLFEYFSETQRNKGNFPGRFSGRQFSNSRSEMNVSTLELGDSALYLCASSEDSYNEQFFGPGTRLTVL.

V is TRBV6-5 and J is TRBJ1-2; D remains unclear. Germline CDR1 is MNHEY and CDR2 is SVGAGI. The ends were cut back, 8 bases at V and 8 bases at J, with 12 bases in the middle. There are 11 residues in the CDR3. Here the CDR3 DNA reads TGTGCCAGCGGATTGAAGGAAGGCTACACCTTC. It is translated as CASGLKEGYTF.

The chain has TRBV7-3 and TRBJ2-5; D gene unclear. V was shortened by 2 bases and J by 2 bases, with 21 bases between the two germline ends. From germline, CDR1 is SGHTA and CDR2 FQGTGA. The CDR3 extends over 18 amino acids. This CDR3 is CASSLLIWSSQIQETQYF. The CDR3 coding sequence is TGTGCCAGCAGCTTATTGATATGGTCCAGCCAGATTCAAGAGACCCAGTACTTC. Using reference TRBV7-3 and TRBJ2-5 for the parts outside the CDR3, the full variable domain is GAGVSQTPSNKVTEKGKYVELRCDPISGHTALYWYRQSLGQGPEFLIYFQGTGAADDSGLPNDRFFAVRPEGSVSTLKIQRTERGDSAVYLCASSLLIWSSQIQETQYFGPGTRLLVL.

This clone was seen only once. The J gene is TRBJ2-6, the V gene TRBV29-1; no reliable D call. Germline V gives CDR1 SQVTM, CDR2 ANQGSEA. The CDR3 has 12 amino acids. V shed 3 bases and J shed 4 bases, with 4 bases lying between them. The chain's CDR3 is CSVDAGANVLTF. The CDR3 bases are TGCAGCGTTGATGCGGGGGCCAACGTCCTGACTTTC.

The rearrangement links TRBV29-1 to TRBJ2-7; D tentatively reads TRBD1 or TRBD2 (5 bases each). The V end was cut by 5 bases, the J end by 0 bases, with 20 bases between. This CDR3 is built from 16 residues. CDR1 is SQVTM and CDR2 is ANQGSEA in the germline V gene. The CDR3 spells CSVYTRTGPFSYEQYF. The CDR3 DNA sequence: TGCAGCGTTTACACTCGAACGGGACCGTTCTCCTACGAGCAGTACTTC.

The chain joins TRBV29-1 to TRBJ1-1, with D unresolved. V lost 4 bases and J 0 bases, leaving 15 bases between the germline ends. The germline CDR1 and CDR2 sequences are SQVTM and ANQGSEA. The CDR3 consists of 15 residues. CDR3 amino acids: CSVVGPIRVNTEAFF. CDR3 sequence (DNA): TGCAGCGTTGTAGGACCCATTCGGGTGAACACTGAAGCTTTCTTT. Drawing the rest from reference TRBV29-1 and TRBJ1-1, the complete variable domain is SAVISQKPSRDICQRGTSLTIQCQVDSQVTMMFWYRQQPGQSLTLIATANQGSEATYESGFVIDKFPISRPNLTFSTLTVSNMSPEDSSIYLCSVVGPIRVNTEAFFGQGTRLTVV.

This clone occurred once. This sequence joins TRBV9 and TRBJ2-1; 8 nucleotides line up with TRBD1. The CDR3 covers 14 residues. The ends lost 3 bases at V and 8 bases at J; junction bases unmatched: 7. The V gene's germline CDR1 is SGDLS and CDR2 YYNGEE. Written as DNA, the CDR3 is TGTGCCAGCAGCGCCGGGACAGGCGGTTATGAGCAGTTCTTC. Its translation: CASSAGTGGYEQFF. The full variable domain, its missing parts supplied by reference TRBV9 and TRBJ2-1, is DSGVTQTPKHLITATGQRVTLRCSPRSGDLSVYWYQQSLDQGLQFLIQYYNGEERAKGNILERFSAQQFPDLHSELNLSSLELGDSALYFCASSAGTGGYEQFFGPGTRLTVL.

The V gene is TRBV5-1, the J gene TRBJ2-3; D is unresolved. Trimming cost V 5 bases and J 1 base, with 8 bases left between them. CDR1 SGHRS and CDR2 YFSETQ come from the germline V gene. The CDR3 consists of 13 residues. The CDR3 protein is CASSRGRTDTQYF. As DNA, the CDR3 is TGCGCCAGCAGTCGCGGACGCACAGATACGCAGTATTTT.

This chain links TRBV27 with TRBJ1-3; D ambiguous. V lost 4 bases to trimming and J lost 4 bases, with 11 bases between them. This CDR3 contains 14 residues. Germline V lookup: CDR1 MNHEY, CDR2 SMNVEV (reference sequence). CDR3 bases: TGTGCCAGCAGTTCGGGTGTAATCGGAAACACCATATATTTT. Translation gives CASSSGVIGNTIYF.

The chain combines TRBV5-1 with TRBJ2-3, with D possibly matching TRBD1 (6 bases). Germline CDR1 SGHRS, CDR2 YFSETQ. CDR3 size: 14 residues. Trimming shortened V by 0 bases and J by 2 bases, and 7 bases separated the two germline ends. In nucleotides, the CDR3 is TGCGCCAGCAGCTTGGGGGGGCCCACAGATACGCAGTATTTT. Translation gives CASSLGGPTDTQYF.

This chain uses TRBV30 with TRBJ1-1; TRBD1 matches 7 bases. In germline, CDR1 is GTSNPN, CDR2 SVGIG (reference sequence). CDR3 length equals 14 residues. The V gene end was trimmed by 0 bases and the J gene end by 5 bases; junction bases not matched to a gene: 6. The CDR3 DNA is TGTGCCTGGAGTGTTTTAGGGGGCGAGACTGAAGCTTTCTTT. It codes for CAWSVLGGETEAFF.

This clone was detected a few times. This chain uses TRBV27 with TRBJ1-1; TRBD1 matches 8 bases. Per the germline V gene, CDR1 is MNHEY and CDR2 is SMNVEV (reference sequence). The CDR3 runs 15 residues. Trimming at V came to 4 bases and at J to 4 bases, leaving 8 bases not matched to a gene. The CDR3 DNA sequence: TGTGCCAGCAGTTCAAGGACAGGGCGCCGCACTGAAGCTTTCTTT. It is translated as CASSSRTGRRTEAFF.

The chain has TRBV30 and TRBJ1-5; D unclear. The V end was cut by 0 bases, the J end by 4 bases, with 10 bases between. Germline V gene lookup returns CDR1 GTSNPN and CDR2 SVGIG (reference sequence). The CDR3 sequence is 14 residues long. The CDR3 nucleotides read TGTGCCTGGAGTGTAGCGGGGAGGAATCAGCCCCAGCATTTT. Protein: CAWSVAGRNQPQHF.

CDR3 in amino acids: CAWRKSFVAEAFF. The CDR3 DNA follows: TGTGCCTGGAGAAAGAGTTTTGTTGCTGAAGCTTTCTTT. The V call is TRBV30, the J call TRBJ1-1; D gene uncertain. V lost 3 bases to trimming and J lost 6 bases, with 14 bases between them. In germline, CDR1 is GTSNPN, CDR2 SVGIG (reference sequence). The CDR3 loop spans 13 amino acids.

The genes are TRBV9 and TRBJ2-3, with 15 bases aligning to TRBD2. The CDR3 has 17 residues. The junction had 3 bases not matched to a gene; V was cut back by 3 bases and J by 1 base. Germline CDR1 and CDR2: SGDLS and YYNGEE. The CDR3 DNA sequence: TGTGCCAGCAGCGGGACTAGCGGGGGGGCAGGCACAGATACGCAGTATTTT. Protein sequence: CASSGTSGGAGTDTQYF.

This clone has only a few counts. This chain links TRBV29-1 with TRBJ2-7, with TRBD1 matching 12 bases. Germline V gives CDR1 SQVTM, CDR2 ANQGSEA. Trimming removed 6 bases from V and 2 bases from J; junction bases left unmatched: 5. The CDR3 is 14 residues long. The CDR3 DNA reads TGCAGCGTCCCCGGGACAGGGGGCCCCTACGAGCAGTACTTC. Protein product: CSVPGTGGPYEQYF.